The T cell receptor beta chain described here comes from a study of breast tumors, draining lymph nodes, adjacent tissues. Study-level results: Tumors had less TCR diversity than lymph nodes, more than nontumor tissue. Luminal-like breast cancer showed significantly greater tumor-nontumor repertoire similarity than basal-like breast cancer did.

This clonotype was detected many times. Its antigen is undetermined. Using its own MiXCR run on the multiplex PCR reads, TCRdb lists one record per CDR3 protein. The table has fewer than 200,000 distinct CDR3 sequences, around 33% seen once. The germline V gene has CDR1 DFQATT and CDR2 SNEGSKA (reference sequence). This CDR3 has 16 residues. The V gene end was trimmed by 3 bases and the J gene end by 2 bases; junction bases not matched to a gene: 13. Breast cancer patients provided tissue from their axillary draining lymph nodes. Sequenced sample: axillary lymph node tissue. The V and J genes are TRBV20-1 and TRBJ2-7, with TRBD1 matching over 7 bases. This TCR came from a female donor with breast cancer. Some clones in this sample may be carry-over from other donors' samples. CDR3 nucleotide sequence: TGCAGTGCTAGGGTCCTAGACAGGGTACTCCCCTACGAGCAGTACTTC. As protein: CSARVLDRVLPYEQYF.